This is a list of T cell receptor beta chains from one sample in a study of T cell responses to AZD1222 COVID-19 vaccine. TCRdb keeps only in-frame clones here, not all; method: immunoSEQ multiplex PCR. The table has about 130,000 clones, more than 90% seen once. The input for sequencing was peripheral blood, taken 28 days after the second AZD1222 dose. These receptors came from an adult who received the AZD1222 COVID-19 vaccine. Both conserved end residues are part of each CDR3. A D gene is named only where the DNA matches it firmly. Rows may omit the clone size; those that give it use once, few, many or a size class.

>-|14|-|TRBJ1-6|TRBV7-2
CASSLKGVGSPLHF
TGTGCCAGCAGCTTAAAAGGGGTCGGTTCACCCCTCCACTTT
>-|15|-|TRBJ2-3|TRBV19
CASSKRSSSTDTQYF
TGTGCCAGTAGTAAGCGGAGCTCTAGCACAGATACGCAGTATTTT
>once|15|TRBD1|TRBJ1-2|TRBV5-1
CASSQGTGYNYGYTF
TGCGCCAGCAGCCAAGGGACAGGATATAACTATGGCTACACCTTC
>-|14|-|TRBJ2-2|TRBV24-1
CATSEIALTGELFF
TGTGCCACCAGTGAAATAGCACTCACCGGGGAGCTGTTTTTT
>once|12|-|TRBJ1-4|TRBV11-3
CASSLRNEKLFF
TGTGCCAGCAGCTTGAGGAACGAAAAACTGTTTTTT
>-|15|TRBD1|TRBJ2-7|TRBV19
CASSLRTGGTYEQYF
TGTGCCAGTAGTCTACGGACAGGGGGGACCTACGAGCAGTACTTC
>-|14|-|TRBJ1-5|TRBV30
CAWKCLRGGQPQHF
TGTGCCTGGAAGTGCTTAAGGGGGGGTCAGCCCCAGCATTTT
>-|13|-|TRBJ1-1|TRBV6-2/TRBV6-3
CASSYGTRTEAFF
TGTGCCAGCAGTTACGGGACAAGGACTGAAGCTTTCTTT
>few|12|-|TRBJ1-3|TRBV28
CASGGYGHTIYF
TGTGCCAGCGGAGGTTACGGACACACCATATATTTT
>few|14|TRBD1|TRBJ1-2|TRBV2
CASSETGQGSGYTF
TGTGCCAGCAGTGAAACGGGACAGGGGTCTGGCTACACCTTC
>-|17|-|TRBJ2-1|TRBV3-1/TRBV3-2
CASSPMGGWSSQHEQFF
TGTGCCAGCAGCCCGATGGGGGGATGGTCTAGCCAGCATGAGCAGTTCTTC
>once|14|TRBD2|TRBJ2-3|TRBV6-6
CASSYRAGADTQYF
TGTGCCAGCAGTTACCGAGCGGGAGCGGATACGCAGTATTTT
>-|16|-|TRBJ1-2|TRBV14
CASSQDSKGRISGYTF
TGTGCCAGCAGCCAAGATTCCAAGGGGCGGATTAGCGGCTACACCTTC
>-|13|-|TRBJ2-7|TRBV2
CASKGDKYYEQYF
TGTGCCAGCAAAGGGGACAAATACTACGAGCAGTACTTC
>-|14|-|TRBJ1-2|TRBV12-5
CASGPNPANYGYTF
TGTGCTAGTGGGCCTAATCCAGCTAACTATGGCTACACCTTC
>-|15|-|TRBJ1-6|TRBV4-3
CASSARQASDSPLHF
TGCGCCAGCAGCGCCCGACAGGCGTCCGATTCACCCCTCCACTTT
>-|12|-|TRBJ1-2|TRBV7-9
CASSSTGHHYTF
TGTGCCAGCAGCTCTACGGGACACCACTACACCTTC
>-|16|-|TRBJ2-7|TRBV27
CASSLSGKPYFYEQYF
TGTGCCAGCAGTTTATCAGGGAAACCTTACTTCTACGAGCAGTACTTC
>once|15|-|TRBJ1-2|TRBV28
CASTRTRTSYYGYTF
TGTGCCAGCACCCGGACGAGGACTTCCTACTATGGCTACACCTTC
>-|16|TRBD2|TRBJ2-4|TRBV7-2
CASSLPTSGAKNIQYF
TGTGCCAGCAGCTTACCTACTAGCGGGGCCAAAAACATTCAGTACTTC
>-|13|TRBD2|TRBJ2-7|TRBV6-6
CASSSPGLYEQYF
TGTGCCAGCAGTTCACCGGGACTATACGAGCAGTACTTC
>-|14|TRBD1|TRBJ2-7|TRBV11-3
CASSPQGEHHEQYF
TGTGCCAGCAGCCCACAGGGGGAGCACCACGAGCAGTACTTC